Included here is one T cell receptor (beta chain) sequence, with context. This sample was included in a study of blood T cell repertoires in COVID-19. Study in general: Some COVID-19 samples were acute and others convalescent; all came from the United States, Italy and Spain. From T cells, B-cell-depleted T cells, or PBMCs came the material, which was cDNA or gDNA.

Trimming stripped 4 bases from V and 7 bases from J, with 14 bases between. The CDR3 extends over 14 amino acids. Germline V lookup: CDR1 LNHDA, CDR2 SQIVND (reference sequence). Per the original data handling: Counts of nucleated cells, estimated from reference gene primer amplification, were obtained. Using immunoSEQ multiplex PCR, the repertoire was profiled, and TCRdb retains in-frame clones only, with some absent. V and J calls and clone size are those listed in that table; D and trimming were worked out from the DNA. The sample shows about 300,000 clones, approximately 85% of them seen only once.

This chain links TRBV19 with TRBJ1-5, with D tentatively TRBD1 (5 bases). The TCR originated in a woman aged 50 to 65 with acute or convalescent COVID-19. Sequencing input: peripheral blood. The chain's CDR3 is CASSSRQRLQPQHF. The DNA of the CDR3 is TGTGCCAGTAGTAGTCGACAGCGTTTACAGCCCCAGCATTTT. Based on the CDR3 plus reference TRBV19 and TRBJ1-5, the full variable domain is DGGITQSPKYLFRKEGQNVTLSCEQNLNHDAMYWYRQDPGQGLRLIYYSQIVNDFQKGDIAEGYSVSREKKESFPLTVTSAQKNPTAFYLCASSSRQRLQPQHFGDGTRLSIL.